This entry lists 32 T cell receptor beta chains sequenced from one sample in a study of vaccination effects on CD4 cells after COVID-19. Antigen specificity for these receptors is unknown. Assay: immunoSEQ multiplex PCR; the TCRdb copy retains only in-frame clones and omits some. Among 11,000 to 15,000 clones listed, 60% to 85% were seen once. Prior to sequencing, the ViraFEST assay stimulated PBMC with viral peptide pools, which expanded the antigen-specific CD4+ T cells. Having been cultured for approximately ten days, the cells underwent CD4+ T cell isolation. It was between March and December 2020 that the person had a SARS-CoV-2 infection confirmed by PCR. As their vaccination, participants received two doses of either BNT162b2 or mRNA-1273. This material consisted of CD4+ T cells from PBMCs cultured with HCoV-NL63 spike peptides, taken after COVID-19 vaccination. The receptors originated from a human donor who had a prior SARS-CoV-2 infection.

This CDR3 is CATSDPLTSWGATQYF. The CDR3 region has the DNA TGTGCCACCAGTGACCCTCTGACTAGCTGGGGAGCTACGCAGTATTTT. V usage is TRBV24-1 and J usage is TRBJ2-3; 7 nucleotides agree with TRBD2. The trim removed 4 bases at V and 8 bases at J, leaving 14 bases unmatched. The CDR3 sequence is 16 residues long. Germline V gene lookup returns CDR1 KGHDR and CDR2 SFDVKD.

This clone was recorded only once. The chain recombines TRBV30 with TRBJ2-2, with 10 nucleotides matching TRBD2. The V gene's germline CDR1 is GTSNPN and CDR2 SVGIG (reference sequence). Germline trimming cut 1 base from V and 7 bases from J; bases unmatched to any gene: 3. The CDR3 consists of 14 residues. CDR3 bases: TGTGCCTGGAGTGCGGGACTAGCGATCGGGGAGCTGTTTTTT. It translates to CAWSAGLAIGELFF.

This clone is a singleton in its sample. This chain joins TRBV6-1 and TRBJ2-4, with D possibly TRBD2 on 5 matching bases. This CDR3 comprises 13 residues. The V end was cut by 3 bases, the J end by 9 bases, with 12 bases between. The germline CDR1 and CDR2 sequences are MNHNS and SASEGT. CDR3 coding DNA: TGTGCCAGCAGTGAGTTCGGGGAACGCATTCAGTACTTC. Translation gives CASSEFGERIQYF.

The chain has TRBV20-1 and TRBJ1-1, with no clear D. The V end was cut by 0 bases, the J end by 7 bases, with 3 bases between. Germline CDR1 reads DFQATT; CDR2 reads SNEGSKA (reference sequence). The CDR3 extends over 10 amino acids. For the CDR3, the DNA is TGCAGTGCTAGAGACCTTGAAGCTTTCTTT. Translated, it gives CSARDLEAFF.

The CDR3: CASSLGSPPQYF. CDR3 nucleotides: TGCGCCAGCAGCTTGGGTAGTCCTCCGCAGTATTTT. The chain combines TRBV5-1 with TRBJ2-3; D is ambiguous. Germline lookup yields CDR1 SGHRS and CDR2 YFSETQ. Trimming shortened V by 0 bases and J by 10 bases, and 9 bases separated the two germline ends. CDR3 length: 12 residues.

A few counts support this clone. CDR3 nucleotides: TGTGCCAGCAGTGTTGGCTCGTTGGAGACCCAGTACTTC. Encoded protein: CASSVGSLETQYF. The rearrangement uses TRBV25-1 and TRBJ2-5; D is unclear. CDR1 and CDR2 (germline): MGHDK, SYGVNS. V was cut by 4 bases and J by 5 bases, with 11 bases left in between. This CDR3 comprises 13 residues.

The rearrangement links TRBV5-1 to TRBJ1-3; D perhaps matches TRBD1 (5 bases). The CDR3 extends over 15 amino acids. CDR1 is SGHRS, CDR2 YFSETQ, per germline. V lost 4 bases and J lost 0, with 11 bases in between. The CDR3 sequence: CASSTSTDSGNTIYF. The CDR3 bases are TGCGCCAGCAGCACGTCGACAGACTCTGGAAACACCATATATTTT. Based on the CDR3 plus reference TRBV5-1 and TRBJ1-3, the full variable domain is KAGVTQTPRYLIKTRGQQVTLSCSPISGHRSVSWYQQTPGQGLQFLFEYFSETQRNKGNFPGRFSGRQFSNSRSEMNVSTLELGDSALYLCASSTSTDSGNTIYFGEGSWLTVV.

The genes are TRBV5-1 and TRBJ2-1; tentatively, D is TRBD2 (6 bases). Germline CDR1 and CDR2: SGHRS and YFSETQ. V lost 4 bases and J 3 bases, leaving 8 bases between the germline ends. CDR3 length: 13 amino acids. Here the CDR3 reads CASSPDYYNEQFF. The CDR3 bases are TGCGCCAGCAGCCCGGACTACTACAATGAGCAGTTCTTC.

The V and J genes are TRBV19 and TRBJ1-2; 9 nucleotides line up with TRBD1. Trimming took 2 bases from V and 4 from J; bases not matched to a gene: 11. From germline, CDR1 is LNHDA and CDR2 SQIVND (reference sequence). This CDR3 comprises 17 residues. CDR3 DNA: TGTGCCAGTAGTATAACAGGGGGCTTTATTAAGGGCTATGGCTACACCTTC. Its protein is CASSITGGFIKGYGYTF. Variable domain in full (rest from reference TRBV19 and TRBJ1-2): DGGITQSPKYLFRKEGQNVTLSCEQNLNHDAMYWYRQDPGQGLRLIYYSQIVNDFQKGDIAEGYSVSREKKESFPLTVTSAQKNPTAFYLCASSITGGFIKGYGYTFGSGTRLTVV.

This chain connects TRBV9 to TRBJ1-1; 8 nucleotides line up with TRBD1. V lost 0 bases to trimming and J lost 3 bases; unmatched junction nucleotides: 4. The CDR3 consists of 15 residues. Germline CDR1 and CDR2: SGDLS and YYNGEE. CDR3 coding DNA: TGTGCCAGCAGCGTAGCTACGACAGGGGACACTGAAGCTTTCTTT. Translation: CASSVATTGDTEAFF.

The chain joins TRBV7-6 to TRBJ1-3; unclear D gene. Germline V gene sequence: CDR1 SGHVS, CDR2 FNYEAQ. With 1 base removed from V and 5 bases from J, the gap between germline ends came to 21 bases. This CDR3 is built from 18 residues. CDR3 region: CASSLEMQTRGGRNTIYF. DNA of the CDR3: TGTGCCAGCAGCTTAGAAATGCAGACACGGGGAGGTAGAAACACCATATATTTT.

The chain couples TRBV10-3 to TRBJ1-1; D might be TRBD1 (6 bases). The V end lost 3 bases, the J end lost 4 bases, and 15 bases lay between the germline ends. Looked up from germline, CDR1 is ENHRY and CDR2 is SYGVKD. The CDR3 runs 15 residues. For the CDR3, the DNA is TGTGCCATCAGTGACATTGACAGGCGCGGCACTGAAGCTTTCTTT. Amino acids: CAISDIDRRGTEAFF.

This chain connects TRBV6-6 to TRBJ1-1; tentatively, D is TRBD1 (5 bases). The V end lost 7 bases, the J end lost 3 bases, and 15 bases lay between the germline ends. CDR3 length: 14 amino acids. Per the germline V gene, CDR1 is MNHNY and CDR2 is SVGAGI (reference sequence). The CDR3 DNA sequence: TGTGCCAGCATGGGGAGGGTAGGGGACACTGAAGCTTTCTTT. It is translated as CASMGRVGDTEAFF.

The gene calls are TRBV12-3 or TRBV12-4 and TRBJ1-1; tentatively, D is TRBD1 (5 bases). V lost 1 base and J lost 11, with 11 bases in between. The CDR3 loop spans 12 amino acids. In nucleotides, the CDR3 is TGTGCCAGCAGTTTAGATCGTGGGACGGCTTTCTTT. It specifies CASSLDRGTAFF.

The V gene is TRBV5-8, the J gene TRBJ2-5; 12 bases are a match to TRBD2. Trimming at V came to 0 bases and at J to 5 bases, leaving 2 bases not matched to a gene. In germline, CDR1 is SGHTS, CDR2 YDEGEE. The CDR3 length is 15 residues. CDR3 sequence: CASSLGLAGDETQYF. Here the CDR3 DNA reads TGTGCCAGCAGCTTGGGACTAGCGGGGGATGAGACCCAGTACTTC.

The V call is TRBV19, the J call TRBJ1-6; a weak D match, TRBD1 (5 bases). V shed 5 bases and J shed 3 bases, with 20 bases lying between them. The CDR3 runs 18 residues. The V gene's germline CDR1 is LNHDA and CDR2 SQIVND (reference sequence). The CDR3 DNA follows: TGTGCCAGTAGTCTCAAACCCCCAGGGACCGTCTATAATTCACCCCTCCACTTT. Residues: CASSLKPPGTVYNSPLHF.

The chain has TRBV5-8 and TRBJ2-3, with 8 bases identical to TRBD2. J lost 4 bases, V lost 1 base, and 8 bases had no gene match. The CDR3 sequence is 16 residues long. Per germline, CDR1 SGHTS and CDR2 YDEGEE. This CDR3 reads CASSLQQRGSPDTQYF. The CDR3 DNA sequence: TGTGCCAGCAGCTTGCAGCAGCGGGGGAGCCCAGATACGCAGTATTTT.

The CDR3 protein is CASSSSGGVYNEQFF. The CDR3 DNA reads as TGTGCCAGCTCATCTAGCGGGGGGGTATACAATGAGCAGTTCTTC. The gene calls are TRBV18 and TRBJ2-1, with 12 bases lining up with TRBD2. Germline CDR1 and CDR2: KGHSH and LQKENI. The V segment lost 5 bases and the J segment 4 bases; nucleotides outside the gene matches: 3. This CDR3 comprises 15 residues.

By sample fraction, this clone is large. The chain couples TRBV10-3 to TRBJ2-6; possibly TRBD1 for D (5 bases). Deletions cut 4 bases from V and 0 bases from J, with 7 bases between. Germline V CDR1 and CDR2: ENHRY, SYGVKD. The CDR3 loop spans 15 amino acids. CDR3 bases: TGTGCCATCAGTGGACAGATCTCTGGGGCCAACGTCCTGACTTTC. Encoded protein: CAISGQISGANVLTF.

This chain joins TRBV4-3 and TRBJ2-7, with D uncertain. The germline V gene has CDR1 LGHNA and CDR2 YSLEER. This CDR3 has 16 amino acids. Trimming removed 4 bases from V and 3 bases from J, with 19 bases in between. Here the CDR3 DNA reads TGCGCCAGCAGCCCCGGCGGTCCCGTCGACGACTACGAGCAGTACTTC. Translating gives CASSPGGPVDDYEQYF.

This rearrangement joins TRBV2 to TRBJ1-2; D gene uncertain. The CDR3 contains 12 residues. Germline V gives CDR1 SNHLY, CDR2 FYNNEI. Trimming took off 3 bases at V and 2 bases at J, with 4 bases between the two ends. Here the CDR3 reads CASSDRNYGYTF. The CDR3 coding sequence is TGTGCCAGCAGTGACAGGAACTATGGCTACACCTTC.

The V gene is TRBV7-9, the J gene TRBJ2-1; D uncertain. Germline CDR1 SEHNR, CDR2 FQNEAQ (reference sequence). The CDR3 contains 14 residues. V was pared by 2 bases and J by 3 bases, with 8 bases between. CDR3 coding DNA: TGTGCCAGCAGCTTAAATCGGTTCTACAATGAGCAGTTCTTC. Amino acids: CASSLNRFYNEQFF.

This clone was seen only a few times. V and J are TRBV5-1 and TRBJ1-1; D remains unclear. CDR3 length equals 9 residues. Trimming cost V 5 bases and J 7 bases, with 3 bases left between them. In germline, CDR1 is SGHRS, CDR2 YFSETQ. CDR3 in amino acids: CASRDEAFF. Here the CDR3 DNA reads TGCGCCAGCAGGGATGAAGCTTTCTTT.

Only one count was recorded for this clone. The rearrangement uses TRBV12-3 or TRBV12-4 and TRBJ1-1, with D perhaps TRBD1 (6 bases). V lost 5 bases to trimming and J lost 3 bases, with 10 bases between them. The CDR3 sequence is 13 residues long. The CDR3 nucleotides read TGTGCCAGCAGTAAAGGGGGGTACACTGAAGCTTTCTTT. It translates to CASSKGGYTEAFF.

The chain recombines TRBV7-8 with TRBJ2-2; D perhaps matches TRBD1 (5 bases). This CDR3 has 17 amino acids. The V and J ends lost 5 bases and 4 bases respectively, with 20 bases between them. Germline values: CDR1 SGHVS, CDR2 FQNEAQ. The CDR3, as DNA: TGTGCCAGCAGCGTACCGACAGCCCTTTATGGCACCGGGGAGCTGTTTTTT. Translated: CASSVPTALYGTGELFF.

This chain connects TRBV27 to TRBJ2-7, with D possibly being TRBD2 (6 bases). Germline CDR1 reads MNHEY; CDR2 reads SMNVEV (reference sequence). The length of the CDR3 is 15 residues. Between the trimmed V and J ends, which lost 1 base and 0 bases, there was a span of 10 bases. The DNA of the CDR3 is TGTGCCAGCAGTTTATACCGCGGGGACTCCTACGAGCAGTACTTC. Amino acid sequence: CASSLYRGDSYEQYF.

V and J are TRBV7-3 and TRBJ1-2; the D is unclear. Trimming shortened V by 0 bases and J by 6 bases, and 8 bases separated the two germline ends. The CDR3 length is 13 residues. The germline V gene encodes CDR1 SGHTA and CDR2 FQGTGA. CDR3 protein: CASSLTGLDGYTF. As DNA, the CDR3 is TGTGCCAGCAGCTTAACGGGTCTGGATGGCTACACCTTC.

The chain links TRBV20-1 to TRBJ2-4; 7 positions agree with TRBD2. The CDR3 length is 11 residues. V lost 0 bases to trimming and J lost 15 bases; unmatched junction nucleotides: 5. Germline V CDR1 and CDR2: DFQATT, SNEGSKA (reference sequence). The CDR3 sequence is CSARDRRTRYF. The CDR3 region has the DNA TGCAGTGCTAGAGATAGGAGGACTAGGTACTTC.

The rearrangement joins TRBV28 to TRBJ2-1; D is undetermined. V lost 7 bases and J lost 9, with 16 bases in between. Germline V gene data show CDR1 as MDHEN and CDR2 as SYDVKM. CDR3 length equals 13 residues. CDR3 protein: CASTRQVGGEQFF. The CDR3 DNA is TGTGCCAGCACGCGGCAGGTCGGCGGTGAGCAGTTCTTC.

This chain uses TRBV6-6 with TRBJ2-4, with TRBD1 matching 8 bases. CDR1 is MNHNY, CDR2 SVGAGI, per germline (reference sequence). J gave up 1 base and V 5 bases, and 7 bases lay outside the gene matches. The CDR3 consists of 16 residues. The CDR3 here is CASSRQGSGAKNIQYF. The CDR3, as DNA: TGTGCCAGCAGTCGACAGGGGAGTGGGGCCAAAAACATTCAGTACTTC.

V and J are TRBV6-6 and TRBJ2-2; D assignment may be TRBD1 or TRBD2 (5 bases each). This CDR3 spans 15 amino acids. CDR1 and CDR2 from the germline V gene are MNHNY and SVGAGI (reference sequence). The V end lost 6 bases, the J end lost 4 bases, and 15 bases lay between the germline ends. CDR3 sequence: CASSWVGRSTGELFF. CDR3 bases: TGTGCCAGCAGCTGGGTGGGACGGAGCACCGGGGAGCTGTTTTTT.

The genes are TRBV7-3 and TRBJ2-2; 9 bases map to TRBD2. CDR1 SGHTA and CDR2 FQGTGA come from the germline V gene. Germline trimming cut 2 bases from V and 2 bases from J; bases unmatched to any gene: 3. The CDR3 is made up of 16 amino acids. The CDR3 coding sequence is TGTGCCAGCAGCTTATTGGGACTAGCTAACACCGGGGAGCTGTTTTTT. It encodes CASSLLGLANTGELFF.